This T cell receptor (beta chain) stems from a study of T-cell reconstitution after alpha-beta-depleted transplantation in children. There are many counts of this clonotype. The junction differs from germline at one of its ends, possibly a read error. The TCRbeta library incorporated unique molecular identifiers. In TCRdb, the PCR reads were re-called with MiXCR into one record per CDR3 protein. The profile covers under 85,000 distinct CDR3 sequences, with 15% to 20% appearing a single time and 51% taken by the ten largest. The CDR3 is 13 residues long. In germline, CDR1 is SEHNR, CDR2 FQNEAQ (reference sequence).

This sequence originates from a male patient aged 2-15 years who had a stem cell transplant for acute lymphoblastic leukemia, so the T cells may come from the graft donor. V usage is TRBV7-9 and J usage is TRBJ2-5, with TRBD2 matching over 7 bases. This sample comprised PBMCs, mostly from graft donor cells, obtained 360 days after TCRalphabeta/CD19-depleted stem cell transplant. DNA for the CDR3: TGTGCCAGCAGCTTTACAACTAGCGCGGTTACTGTCTTC. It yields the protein CASSFTTSAVTVF.